This TCR beta chain was retrieved from a study of shared clonotypes between healthy human individuals. Libraries were prepared by immunoSEQ multiplex PCR; TCRdb keeps only in-frame clonotypes and omits some of them. The sample holds about 1,500,000 clones, roughly 97% seen once. The V gene's germline CDR1 is MNHNS and CDR2 SASEGT. This CDR3 comprises 15 residues. The V end was cut by 2 bases, the J end by 7 bases, with 15 bases between. The chain joins TRBV6-1 to TRBJ1-5; tentatively, D is TRBD1 (5 bases). Specimen: naive CD4+ T cells sorted from blood. Noted subset: CD45RA+ positively selected. The clonotype was recovered from a man aged 25 to 45 in good health. CDR3 DNA sequence: TGTGCCAGCAGTGAACAACCGGCCCAGGGACAGCCCCAGCATTTT. The encoded protein is CASSEQPAQGQPQHF.